The clone carrying this T cell receptor (beta chain) has at least ten counts. TCRdb reanalysed the 5' RACE reads using MiXCR and keeps one entry per CDR3 protein. This sample yields approximately 77,000 distinct CDR3 sequences, of which about 14% are seen a single time; roughly 12% belongs to the top ten. This specimen comes from a study of early T cells in non-severe SARS-CoV-2 infection. Germline V gives CDR1 SGHNT, CDR2 YYREEE (reference sequence). CDR3 length: 17 amino acids. The V segment lost 5 bases and the J segment 5 bases; nucleotides outside the gene matches: 12. The TCR sequence derives from an adult who was a healthcare worker with PCR-confirmed SARS-CoV-2 infection or an uninfected control (not recorded which). The sequenced sample consisted of whole blood. The rearrangement joins TRBV5-4 to TRBJ2-5, with 13 positions matching TRBD2. CDR3 nucleotides: TGTGCCAGCAGTTCCGGACTAGCGGGAGTTGGCAGGGAGACCCAGTACTTC. This sequence encodes CASSSGLAGVGRETQYF.